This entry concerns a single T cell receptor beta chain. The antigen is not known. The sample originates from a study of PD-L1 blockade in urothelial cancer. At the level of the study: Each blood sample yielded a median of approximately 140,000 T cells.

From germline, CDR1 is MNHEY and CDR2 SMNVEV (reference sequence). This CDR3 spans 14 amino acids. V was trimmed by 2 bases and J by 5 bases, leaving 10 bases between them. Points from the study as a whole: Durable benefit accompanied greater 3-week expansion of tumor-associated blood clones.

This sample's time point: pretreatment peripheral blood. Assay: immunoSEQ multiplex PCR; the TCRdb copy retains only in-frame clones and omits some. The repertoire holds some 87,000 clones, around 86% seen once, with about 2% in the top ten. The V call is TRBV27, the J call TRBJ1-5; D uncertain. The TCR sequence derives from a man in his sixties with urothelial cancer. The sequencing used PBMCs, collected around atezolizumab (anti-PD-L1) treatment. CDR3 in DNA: TGTGCCAGCAGTTTACGTCGGGGATATCAGCCCCAGCATTTT. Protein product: CASSLRRGYQPQHF.